Presented here are 14 T cell receptor beta chains from one specimen sequenced in a study of blood T cell repertoires in COVID-19. Produced via immunoSEQ multiplex PCR; TCRdb's table is partial and in-frame only. This repertoire shows 150,000 to 200,000 clones, roughly 93% found once; its top ten account for under 5%. The sequenced material came from peripheral blood. These receptors were taken from a woman aged 50 to 60 with acute or convalescent COVID-19.

The chain employs TRBV4-1 and TRBJ2-1; 12 nucleotides align to TRBD2. This CDR3 is 17 amino acids long. Germline CDR1 MGHRA, CDR2 YSYEKL. V lost 2 bases, J lost 2 bases, and 4 bases stayed unmatched. CDR3 protein: CASSQLASGGAYNEQFF. Here the CDR3 DNA reads TGCGCCAGCAGCCAATTGGCTAGCGGGGGGGCCTACAATGAGCAGTTCTTC.

The chain uses TRBV19 and TRBJ1-5; 7 bases are a match to TRBD1. V lost 4 bases and J lost 3; bases outside the gene matches: 6. CDR1 and CDR2 from the germline V gene are LNHDA and SQIVND (reference sequence). The CDR3 consists of 15 residues. CDR3 residues: CASSTRTGLNQPQHF. In DNA, the CDR3 is TGTGCCAGTAGTACCCGGACAGGCCTCAATCAGCCCCAGCATTTT.

In DNA, the CDR3 is TGTGCCAGCAATCTAAGGGGGGGCGCTTCTGGGGCCAACGTCCTGACTTTC. Translating gives CASNLRGGASGANVLTF. The chain employs TRBV28 and TRBJ2-6; tentatively, D is TRBD2 (7 bases). V was shortened by 7 bases and J by 1 base, with 17 bases between the two germline ends. The V gene's germline CDR1 is MDHEN and CDR2 SYDVKM. This CDR3 comprises 17 residues.

The rearrangement joins TRBV2 to TRBJ2-1, with 9 bases identical to TRBD2. Trimming at V came to 7 bases and at J to 16 bases, leaving 14 bases not matched to a gene. The CDR3 is 13 residues long. The germline gives CDR1 SNHLY, CDR2 FYNNEI. Here the CDR3 DNA reads TGTGCCAGCAATAAGGGCGGGAGGGGCCCCCTATTCTTC. Encoded protein: CASNKGGRGPLFF. Full variable domain (remainder filled in from reference TRBV2 and TRBJ2-1): EPEVTQTPSHQVTQMGQEVILRCVPISNHLYFYWYRQILGQKVEFLVSFYNNEISEKSEIFDDQFSVERPDGSNFTLKIRSTKLEDSAMYFCASNKGGRGPLFFGPGTRLTVL.

The rearrangement links TRBV19 to TRBJ2-7, with 9 bases matching TRBD1. Germline CDR1 and CDR2: LNHDA and SQIVND (reference sequence). With 3 bases clipped from V and 3 bases from J, the junction kept 6 bases outside the gene matches. The CDR3 totals 15 residues. This CDR3 reads CASSITGGDYYEQYF. CDR3 DNA: TGTGCCAGTAGTATCACAGGGGGCGATTACTACGAGCAGTACTTC.

The chain carries TRBV28 and TRBJ1-4; TRBD1 aligns across 10 bases. This CDR3 region has 17 residues. The germline V gene has CDR1 MDHEN and CDR2 SYDVKM. With 6 bases clipped from V and 3 bases from J, the junction kept 10 bases outside the gene matches. CDR3 sequence reads: CASSTPGQGMSNEKLFF. CDR3 nucleotide sequence: TGTGCCAGCAGCACTCCGGGACAGGGGATGTCTAATGAAAAACTGTTTTTT.

The J gene is TRBJ1-2, the V gene TRBV3-1 (or the pseudogene TRBV3-2); D perhaps matches TRBD1 (5 bases). Germline V gene lookup returns CDR1 LGHDT and CDR2 YNNKEL (reference sequence). The length of the CDR3 is 15 residues. V lost 4 bases, J lost 2 bases, and 14 bases lay in between. The CDR3 nucleotides are TGTGCCAGCAGCCTCCAGGGTCGACAAAACTATGGCTACACCTTC. It encodes CASSLQGRQNYGYTF.

The chain employs TRBV12-5 and TRBJ1-6, with 8 bases lining up with TRBD1. With V trimmed by 2 bases and J by 7 bases, 10 bases remained unmatched. The CDR3 length is 17 residues. Germline V gives CDR1 LGHNT, CDR2 FRNRAP. This chain's CDR3 is CASGLREDREENSPLHF. CDR3 bases: TGTGCTAGTGGTTTGCGGGAGGACAGGGAAGAAAATTCACCCCTCCACTTT.

This clone came up a few times. The chain is built from TRBV30 and TRBJ1-6; no definite D call. Germline CDR1 is GTSNPN and CDR2 is SVGIG (reference sequence). The ends were cut back, 3 bases at V and 7 bases at J, with 13 bases in the middle. The CDR3 sequence is 14 residues long. DNA of the CDR3: TGTGCCTGGAGGGGCAGGTCGAGCAATTCACCCCTCCACTTT. The encoded protein is CAWRGRSSNSPLHF.

The chain uses TRBV7-2 and TRBJ2-1; the D gene is possibly TRBD2 (6 bases). V was pared by 1 base and J by 0 bases, with 19 bases between. The germline V gene encodes CDR1 SGHTA and CDR2 FQGNSA. The CDR3 covers 19 residues. CDR3 amino acids: CASSLVSRGGASSYNEQFF. In DNA, the CDR3 is TGTGCCAGCAGCTTAGTGTCTCGGGGCGGGGCCAGCTCCTACAATGAGCAGTTCTTC.

The chain combines TRBV20-1 with TRBJ1-1; D call uncertain. The V and J ends lost 6 bases and 0 bases respectively, with 14 bases between them. The CDR3 length is 14 residues. The germline gives CDR1 DFQATT, CDR2 SNEGSKA (reference sequence). CDR3 sequence: CSASRGPMNTEAFF. The CDR3 nucleotides are TGCAGTGCCAGTCGGGGTCCGATGAACACTGAAGCTTTCTTT.

J is TRBJ1-1 and V is TRBV10-3, with a tentative D call TRBD1 (6 bases). Trimming stripped 10 bases from V and 3 bases from J, with 15 bases between. The CDR3 contains 13 residues. CDR1 is ENHRY and CDR2 is SYGVKD in the germline V gene. CDR3 coding DNA: TGTGCCACCCGCAAGAGGACAGACACTGAAGCTTTCTTT. It specifies CATRKRTDTEAFF.

The chain links TRBV7-2 to TRBJ2-3, with TRBD1 matching 7 bases. J lost 2 bases, V lost 5 bases, and 16 bases had no gene match. Germline V lookup: CDR1 SGHTA, CDR2 FQGNSA. The length of the CDR3 is 18 residues. CDR3 in DNA: TGTGCCAGCAGCCCGTCCTTTGGGGACAGTAGGTTCACAGATACGCAGTATTTT. Amino acid sequence: CASSPSFGDSRFTDTQYF.

The chain joins TRBV12-3 or TRBV12-4 to TRBJ1-3, with no clear D. This CDR3 has 13 residues. Trimming cost V 4 bases and J 2 bases, with 6 bases left between them. The CDR3 nucleotides read TGTGCCAGCAGTTCCTTCCCTGGAAACACCATATATTTT. Amino acids: CASSSFPGNTIYF.